The 32 T cell receptor beta chains presented below share a single source sample, sequenced in a study of blood T cell repertoires in COVID-19. Assay: immunoSEQ multiplex PCR; the TCRdb copy retains only in-frame clones and omits some. The repertoire holds 210,000 or so clones, with approximately 84% as singletons. The source material was peripheral blood. The receptors originated from a man over 45 with acute or convalescent COVID-19.

With respect to this clone: The sample contains more than one DNA sequence encoding this CDR3. The V call is TRBV12-3 or TRBV12-4, the J call TRBJ1-5, with D unclear. CDR3 length: 13 amino acids. The V end was cut by 3 bases, the J end by 4 bases, with 7 bases between. CDR3 nucleotides: TGTGCCAGCAGTTTCTCGGGAAATCAGCCCCAGCATTTT. Encoded protein: CASSFSGNQPQHF.

The V call is TRBV6-4, the J call TRBJ2-3, with 11 bases fitting TRBD1. Germline CDR1 is MRHNA and CDR2 is SNTAGT. V trimming: 6 bases; J trimming: 6 bases; junction bases outside the gene matches: 2. The CDR3 consists of 13 residues. CDR3 in DNA: TGTGCCAGCAGAAGGACAGGGGGCGATACGCAGTATTTT. It yields the protein CASRRTGGDTQYF.

This clone was detected only a few times. CDR3 bases: TGTGCCAGCAGCTCAGACAGGGGGCCGTGGCAGCCCCAGCATTTT. Its translation: CASSSDRGPWQPQHF. The chain employs TRBV7-2 and TRBJ1-5; TRBD1 matches at 10 bases. CDR3 length equals 15 residues. With 4 bases clipped from V and 7 bases from J, the junction kept 7 bases outside the gene matches. Germline V gene data show CDR1 as SGHTA and CDR2 as FQGNSA.

Turning to this clone: Other DNA sequences in this sample translate to the same CDR3. The V gene is TRBV7-6, the J gene TRBJ2-5; 8 positions match TRBD1. This CDR3 has 14 amino acids. The J segment lost 5 bases and the V segment lost 5 bases, leaving 7 bases of the junction unmatched. Germline CDR1 SGHVS, CDR2 FNYEAQ. CDR3 DNA sequence: TGTGCCAGCAGCCGGGGAACAGGGGGGGAGACCCAGTACTTC. Its translation is CASSRGTGGETQYF.

Of note for this clone: At one end the junction does not follow the germline gene, possibly because of a read error. This rearrangement joins TRBV3-1 (or the pseudogene TRBV3-2) to TRBJ1-2; D not resolved. Germline V lookup: CDR1 LGHDT, CDR2 YNNKEL (reference sequence). The CDR3 runs to 16 residues. The DNA of the CDR3 is TGTGCCAGCAGCCAAGGTTTCTTTCGAGCTAACGATGGCTACACCTTC. Translating gives CASSQGFFRANDGYTF.

The rearrangement joins TRBV7-7 to TRBJ2-3; 11 positions agree with TRBD2. CDR3 length equals 12 residues. Germline CDR1 reads SSHAT; CDR2 reads FNYEAQ (reference sequence). V trimming: 6 bases; J trimming: 12 bases; junction bases outside the gene matches: 5. The CDR3 sequence: CASRGTSGGQYF. The CDR3 region has the DNA TGTGCCAGCAGGGGAACTAGCGGGGGCCAGTATTTT.

This clone was seen once. V gene TRBV5-1 combines with J gene TRBJ1-2, with D perhaps matching TRBD1 (5 bases). The germline V gene has CDR1 SGHRS and CDR2 YFSETQ. The V end was cut by 9 bases, the J end by 8 bases, with 23 bases between. This CDR3 contains 14 residues. The CDR3, as DNA: TGCGCCACCCGGCCACAGGCCAGCCTCTCGGGCTACACCTTC. It is translated as CATRPQASLSGYTF.

The genes are TRBV27 and TRBJ1-4, with 9 bases that match TRBD1. Germline V gene sequence: CDR1 MNHEY, CDR2 SMNVEV (reference sequence). J gave up 4 bases and V 3 bases, and 3 bases lay outside the gene matches. There are 15 residues in the CDR3. CDR3 sequence reads: CASSLLGQGNEKLFF. CDR3 sequence (DNA): TGTGCCAGCAGTTTGTTGGGACAGGGTAATGAAAAACTGTTTTTT.

This chain links TRBV29-1 with TRBJ1-5, with a weak D call TRBD1 (5 bases). The V end lost 4 bases, the J end lost 2 bases, and 15 bases lay between the germline ends. The CDR3 covers 15 residues. Germline assignment: CDR1 SQVTM and CDR2 ANQGSEA. The CDR3 sequence: CSVGTDSGGNQPQHF. CDR3 coding DNA: TGCAGCGTTGGTACGGACTCGGGGGGCAATCAGCCCCAGCATTTT.

This rearrangement joins TRBV11-2 to TRBJ1-1, with D tentatively TRBD1 (5 bases). Deletions cut 5 bases from V and 11 bases from J, with 15 bases between. The germline V gene encodes CDR1 SGHAT and CDR2 FQNNGV. The CDR3 runs 12 residues. CDR3 amino acids: CASSPSGGRAFF. The DNA for the CDR3 is TGTGCCAGCAGCCCCTCGGGGGGGAGGGCTTTCTTT.

The chain carries TRBV19 and TRBJ2-7; TRBD1 matches 8 bases. There are 16 residues in the CDR3. Germline CDR1 LNHDA, CDR2 SQIVND (reference sequence). V trimming: 4 bases; J trimming: 0 bases; junction bases outside the gene matches: 8. The CDR3 coding sequence is TGTGCCAGTAGTACCCGGGGGACAGGAGTCTCCTACGAGCAGTACTTC. This gives the protein CASSTRGTGVSYEQYF.

The V gene is TRBV6-5, the J gene TRBJ2-3, with D perhaps TRBD2 (5 bases). The CDR3 spans 14 residues. V lost 6 bases, J lost 4 bases, and 14 bases lay in between. CDR1 and CDR2 from the germline V gene are MNHEY and SVGAGI. CDR3 loop: CASRVGGYPDTQYF. The CDR3 DNA reads TGTGCCAGCAGAGTGGGCGGGTACCCAGATACGCAGTATTTT.

The V and J genes are TRBV18 and TRBJ1-5; 7 bases match TRBD1. V lost 5 bases, J lost 6 bases, and 4 bases stayed unmatched. Germline loops: CDR1 KGHSH, CDR2 LQKENI. CDR3 length: 13 residues. CDR3 amino acids: CASSNGDSQPQHF. The CDR3 coding sequence is TGTGCCAGCTCAAACGGGGACAGTCAGCCCCAGCATTTT.

The gene calls are TRBV18 and TRBJ1-5, with TRBD1 identical over 8 bases. The CDR3 extends over 16 amino acids. CDR1 is KGHSH and CDR2 is LQKENI in the germline V gene. V lost 3 bases, J lost 1 base, and 5 bases stayed unmatched. This CDR3 is CASSPGTGGSNQPQHF. Here the CDR3 DNA reads TGTGCCAGCTCACCGGGGACAGGCGGGAGCAATCAGCCCCAGCATTTT.

This clone was recorded at least ten times. Additional DNA sequences in this sample encode the identical CDR3. This chain's CDR3 is CASSLEAGNTEAFF. CDR3 nucleotides: TGTGCCAGCAGCTTAGAGGCAGGGAACACTGAAGCTTTCTTT. This chain connects TRBV7-2 to TRBJ1-1, with D unclear. Trimming took off 1 base at V and 1 base at J, with 7 bases between the two ends. There are 14 residues in the CDR3. CDR1 and CDR2 (germline): SGHTA, FQGNSA. Combining the CDR3 with reference TRBV7-2 and TRBJ1-1 gives the whole variable domain GAGVSQSPSNKVTEKGKDVELRCDPISGHTALYWYRQSLGQGLEFLIYFQGNSAPDKSGLPSDRFSAERTGGSVSTLTIQRTQQEDSAVYLCASSLEAGNTEAFFGQGTRLTVV.

J is TRBJ1-1 and V is TRBV19; D uncertain. The CDR3 contains 15 residues. The ends were cut back, 5 bases at V and 4 bases at J, with 17 bases in the middle. In germline, CDR1 is LNHDA, CDR2 SQIVND (reference sequence). CDR3 region: CASSPLSGSSTEAFF. In nucleotides, the CDR3 is TGTGCCAGTAGTCCACTGTCCGGGTCCAGCACTGAAGCTTTCTTT. Combining the CDR3 with reference TRBV19 and TRBJ1-1 gives the whole variable domain DGGITQSPKYLFRKEGQNVTLSCEQNLNHDAMYWYRQDPGQGLRLIYYSQIVNDFQKGDIAEGYSVSREKKESFPLTVTSAQKNPTAFYLCASSPLSGSSTEAFFGQGTRLTVV.

V and J are TRBV5-5 and TRBJ1-6; no clear D gene. V was pared by 2 bases and J by 10 bases, with 10 bases between. Germline loops: CDR1 SGHKS, CDR2 YYEKEE (reference sequence). The CDR3 spans 13 residues. CDR3 sequence (DNA): TGTGCCAGCAGCTTTTCGGGTGACTCACCCCTCCACTTT. As protein: CASSFSGDSPLHF.

The rearrangement joins TRBV6-6 to TRBJ1-1; TRBD1 is a possible D gene (6 bases). CDR1 and CDR2 (germline): MNHNY, SVGAGI (reference sequence). This CDR3 has 17 amino acids. With 5 bases removed from V and 4 bases from J, the gap between germline ends came to 23 bases. Here the CDR3 DNA reads TGTGCCAGCAGTCACAGGGCACGACCACTACGCAGCACTGAAGCTTTCTTT. This gives the protein CASSHRARPLRSTEAFF.

CDR3 coding DNA: TGTGCCAGCAGCTCCAGTCCCGGGACAGGGAGAAATACGCAGTATTTT. Amino acid sequence: CASSSSPGTGRNTQYF. The chain carries TRBV13 and TRBJ2-3, with 9 bases identical to TRBD1. The CDR3 sequence is 16 residues long. In germline, CDR1 is PRHDT, CDR2 FYEKMQ (reference sequence). The V and J ends lost 4 bases and 7 bases, in that order; junction bases with no gene match: 12.

V and J are TRBV5-1 and TRBJ1-6, with D unclear. Per the germline V gene, CDR1 is SGHRS and CDR2 is YFSETQ. The CDR3 covers 16 residues. V lost 1 base and J lost 3, with 11 bases in between. DNA for the CDR3: TGCGCCAGCAGCTTGCGGGAAGGCCTCTATAATTCACCCCTCCACTTT. It specifies CASSLREGLYNSPLHF.

J is TRBJ1-4 and V is TRBV5-1, with TRBD1 matching 8 bases. CDR1 is SGHRS and CDR2 is YFSETQ in the germline V gene. CDR3 length equals 16 residues. J gave up 4 bases and V 0 bases, and 5 bases lay outside the gene matches. CDR3 nucleotides: TGCGCCAGCAGCTTGGCCGGGACAGGAGTTAATGAAAAACTGTTTTTT. This codes for CASSLAGTGVNEKLFF.

This clone was seen more than once but under ten times. The chain uses TRBV19 and TRBJ1-5; tentatively, D is TRBD1 (6 bases). The V gene's germline CDR1 is LNHDA and CDR2 SQIVND (reference sequence). The CDR3 runs to 14 residues. Trimming shortened V by 7 bases and J by 0 bases, and 10 bases separated the two germline ends. Here the CDR3 reads CASKGVYSNQPQHF. The CDR3 bases are TGTGCCAGTAAGGGGGTTTATAGCAATCAGCCCCAGCATTTT.

V gene TRBV5-6 combines with J gene TRBJ2-7; the match to TRBD2 covers 14 bases. Germline V gene sequence: CDR1 SGHDT, CDR2 YYEEEE. The CDR3 has 16 residues. With V trimmed by 4 bases and J by 6 bases, 9 bases remained unmatched. The CDR3 here is CASSQDLGLAGVEQYF. CDR3 coding DNA: TGTGCCAGCAGCCAGGACCTGGGACTAGCGGGGGTCGAGCAGTACTTC.

The rearrangement links TRBV5-4 to TRBJ1-1; D unresolved. CDR1 is SGHNT, CDR2 YYREEE, per germline (reference sequence). V lost 4 bases and J lost 1, with 8 bases in between. CDR3 length equals 13 residues. The CDR3 bases are TGTGCCAGCAGCGGGAGAGGGAACACTGAAGCTTTCTTT. This sequence encodes CASSGRGNTEAFF.

To note about this clone: Other DNA sequences in this specimen translate into the identical CDR3. The chain recombines TRBV6-5 with TRBJ1-3; a possible D gene is TRBD1 (6 bases). Per germline, CDR1 MNHEY and CDR2 SVGAGI. CDR3 length equals 15 residues. Trimming removed 6 bases at V and 0 bases at J, with 12 bases between. The CDR3 DNA reads TGTGCCAGCAGACCCGGACAGAGCTCTGGAAACACCATATATTTT. This translates into CASRPGQSSGNTIYF.

The V and J genes are TRBV19 and TRBJ2-1, with TRBD2 as a possible D gene (6 bases). The CDR3 has 16 amino acids. The V and J ends lost 5 bases and 4 bases respectively, with 18 bases between them. Per the germline V gene, CDR1 is LNHDA and CDR2 is SQIVND (reference sequence). The CDR3 loop reads CASSGQGGVLYNEQFF. CDR3 DNA sequence: TGTGCCAGTAGTGGCCAAGGAGGGGTCCTTTACAATGAGCAGTTCTTC.

The CDR3 here is CASSIPGNSPLHF. In nucleotides, the CDR3 is TGTGCCAGCAGCATTCCAGGGAATTCACCCCTCCACTTT. This chain connects TRBV12-3 or TRBV12-4 to TRBJ1-6; D possibly corresponds to TRBD1 (5 bases). V dropped 6 bases and J dropped 7 bases, with 10 bases sitting between them. The CDR3 runs 13 residues.

The CDR3 sequence: CASSPGPPGTQYF. CDR3 DNA sequence: TGTGCCAGTAGTCCTGGCCCCCCAGGGACCCAGTACTTC. V gene TRBV19 combines with J gene TRBJ2-5; D gene uncertain. Germline V gene sequence: CDR1 LNHDA, CDR2 SQIVND (reference sequence). The CDR3 runs to 13 residues. Trimming cost V 5 bases and J 7 bases, with 14 bases left between them.

This clone has more than one count but fewer than ten. CDR3 nucleotide sequence: TGTGCCAGCAGCTTTTGGACAGGAGGAAATCAGCCCCAGCATTTT. It yields the protein CASSFWTGGNQPQHF. This chain joins TRBV7-2 and TRBJ1-5; 7 nucleotides align to TRBD1. The junction had 6 bases not matched to a gene; V was cut back by 3 bases and J by 4 bases. Germline values: CDR1 SGHTA, CDR2 FQGNSA. CDR3 size: 15 residues.

This chain connects TRBV11-2 to TRBJ1-2; tentatively, D is TRBD1 (5 bases). V gave up 0 bases and J gave up 8 bases, with 10 bases separating them. CDR1 is SGHAT and CDR2 is FQNNGV in the germline V gene. The CDR3 covers 13 residues. CDR3 nucleotides: TGTGCCAGCAGCTTAGACGGGGGGAGCGGCTACACCTTC. This codes for CASSLDGGSGYTF.

This chain joins TRBV6-1 and TRBJ2-7; a possible D gene is TRBD2 (5 bases). The V end lost 3 bases, the J end lost 3 bases, and 15 bases lay between the germline ends. CDR3 length equals 15 residues. Germline lookup yields CDR1 MNHNS and CDR2 SASEGT. The CDR3 region is CASSDIWQAGYEQYF. CDR3 DNA sequence: TGTGCCAGCAGTGACATCTGGCAGGCGGGCTACGAGCAGTACTTC.

This clone was counted a few times. The chain is built from TRBV24-1 and TRBJ1-3; D unresolved. The V gene's germline CDR1 is KGHDR and CDR2 SFDVKD. V lost 8 bases to trimming and J lost 0 bases, with 19 bases between them. This CDR3 has 17 residues. CDR3 coding DNA: TGTGCCACCACTACAACTAGATATCCTTACTCTGGAAACACCATATATTTT. Translation gives CATTTTRYPYSGNTIYF.